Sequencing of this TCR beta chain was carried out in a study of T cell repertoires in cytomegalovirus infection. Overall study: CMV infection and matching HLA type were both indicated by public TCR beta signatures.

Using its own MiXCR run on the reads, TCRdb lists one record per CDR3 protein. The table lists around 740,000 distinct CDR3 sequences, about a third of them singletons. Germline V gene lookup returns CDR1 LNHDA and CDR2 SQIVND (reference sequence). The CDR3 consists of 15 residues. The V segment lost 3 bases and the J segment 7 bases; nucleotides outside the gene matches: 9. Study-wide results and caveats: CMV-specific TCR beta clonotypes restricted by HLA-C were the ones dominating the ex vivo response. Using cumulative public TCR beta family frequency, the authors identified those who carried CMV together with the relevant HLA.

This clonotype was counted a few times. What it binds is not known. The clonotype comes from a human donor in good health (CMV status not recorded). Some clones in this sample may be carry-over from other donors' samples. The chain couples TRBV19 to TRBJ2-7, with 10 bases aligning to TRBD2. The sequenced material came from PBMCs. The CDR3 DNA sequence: TGTGCCAGTAGTATCTCAGCGGGAGGGCCTGGAGAGCAGTACTTC. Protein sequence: CASSISAGGPGEQYF.